A selection of T cell receptor beta chains follows, all from one sample in a study of T cell repertoires in cytomegalovirus infection. TCRdb independently ran MiXCR on the reads; one entry per CDR3 protein. The sample holds approximately 100,000 distinct CDR3 sequences, under 50% seen once. Antigens of these TCRs are unknown. Here the sequenced sample was CD8+ T cells from cultured PBMCs, taken from culture after CMV antigen stimulation. Receptors were obtained from a human donor in good health (CMV status not recorded). Some clones in this sample may be carry-over from other donors' samples. CDR3s leave out the opening cysteine and the closing phenylalanine or tryptophan.

J: TRBJ1-6
V: TRBV19
CDR3: ASSPGPPSSYNSPLH

J: TRBJ1-6
V: TRBV7-8
CDR3: ASSLLGRTGWYSPLH

J: TRBJ2-7
V: TRBV20-1
CDR3: SARQVLSTYEQY

J: TRBJ1-2
V: TRBV4-2
CDR3: ASRTGYGYT

J: TRBJ2-3
V: TRBV7-2
CDR3: ASSFSGPIRDTQY

J: TRBJ2-5
V: TRBV12-3/TRBV12-4
CDR3: ASSFPGQETQY

J: TRBJ2-3
V: TRBV24-1
CDR3: ATSDNRGTSGRDTQY

J: TRBJ1-6
V: TRBV7-8
CDR3: ASSEDLPGNSPLH

J: TRBJ1-5
V: TRBV27
CDR3: ASSPDRYSNQPQH

J: TRBJ2-3
V: TRBV5-5
CDR3: ASSYPGTVYSTDTQY

J: TRBJ2-5
V: TRBV28
CDR3: ASRPKTGEETQY